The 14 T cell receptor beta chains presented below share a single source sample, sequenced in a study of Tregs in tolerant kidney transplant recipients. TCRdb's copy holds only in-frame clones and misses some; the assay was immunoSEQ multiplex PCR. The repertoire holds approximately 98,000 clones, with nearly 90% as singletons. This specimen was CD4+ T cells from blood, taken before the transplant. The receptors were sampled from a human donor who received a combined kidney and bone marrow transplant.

CDR3 in amino acids: CASSYRTSGGTDTQYF. In nucleotides, the CDR3 is TGTGCCAGCAGTTATCGGACTAGCGGCGGCACAGATACGCAGTATTTT. The gene calls are TRBV6-6 and TRBJ2-3, with 10 bases aligning to TRBD2. The germline CDR1 and CDR2 sequences are MNHNY and SVGAGI (reference sequence). This CDR3 comprises 16 residues. V was pared by 3 bases and J by 1 base, with 4 bases of the junction left unmatched.

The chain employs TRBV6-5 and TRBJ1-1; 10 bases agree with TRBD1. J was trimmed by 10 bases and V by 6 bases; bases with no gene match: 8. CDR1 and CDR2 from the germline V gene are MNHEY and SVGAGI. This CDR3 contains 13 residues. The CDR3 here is CASRRGTGDGAFF. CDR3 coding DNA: TGTGCCAGCAGAAGGGGGACAGGGGACGGAGCTTTCTTT.

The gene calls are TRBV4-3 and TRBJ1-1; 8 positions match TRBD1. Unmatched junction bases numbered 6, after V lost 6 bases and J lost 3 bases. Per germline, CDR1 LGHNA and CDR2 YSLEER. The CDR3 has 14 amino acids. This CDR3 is CASREQGEDTEAFF. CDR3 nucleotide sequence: TGCGCCAGCAGGGAACAGGGGGAAGACACTGAAGCTTTCTTT.

CDR3 sequence: CASSQSGAGQANTEAFF. CDR3 sequence (DNA): TGCGCCAGCAGTCAATCGGGGGCGGGACAGGCGAACACTGAAGCTTTCTTT. This rearrangement joins TRBV23-1 to TRBJ1-1, with 8 bases identical to TRBD1. TRBV23-1 is an ORF for which the function is uncertain. The CDR3 is 17 residues long. J was trimmed by 1 base and V by 0 bases; bases with no gene match: 7.

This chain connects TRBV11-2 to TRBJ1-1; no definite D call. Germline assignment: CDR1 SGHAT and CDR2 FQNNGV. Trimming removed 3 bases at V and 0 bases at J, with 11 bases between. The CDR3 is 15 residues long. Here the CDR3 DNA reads TGTGCCAGCAGCTTTGGGAGAGTCATGAACACTGAAGCTTTCTTT. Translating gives CASSFGRVMNTEAFF.

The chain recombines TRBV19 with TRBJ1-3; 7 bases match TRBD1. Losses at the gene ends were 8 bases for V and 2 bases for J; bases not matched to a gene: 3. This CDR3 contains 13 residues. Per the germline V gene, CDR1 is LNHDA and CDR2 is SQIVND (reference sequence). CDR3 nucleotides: TGTGCCAGTGAGACAGGGACTGGAAACACCATATATTTT. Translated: CASETGTGNTIYF.

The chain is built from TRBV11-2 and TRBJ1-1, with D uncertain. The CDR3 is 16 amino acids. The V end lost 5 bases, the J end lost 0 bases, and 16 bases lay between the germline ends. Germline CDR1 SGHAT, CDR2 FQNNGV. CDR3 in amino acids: CASSPLSAGMNTEAFF. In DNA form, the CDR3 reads TGTGCCAGCAGCCCCCTCTCGGCAGGAATGAACACTGAAGCTTTCTTT.

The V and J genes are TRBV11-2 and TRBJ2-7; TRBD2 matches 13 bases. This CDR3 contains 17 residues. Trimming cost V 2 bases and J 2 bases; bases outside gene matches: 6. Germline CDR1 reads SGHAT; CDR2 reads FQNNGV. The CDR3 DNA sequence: TGTGCCAGCAGCTTAAGGGACACTAGCGGGAGGGCCTACGAGCAGTACTTC. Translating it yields CASSLRDTSGRAYEQYF.

CDR3 region: CASSLVAGITNTQYF. CDR3 nucleotides: TGTGCCAGCAGCTTAGTAGCGGGAATTACTAATACGCAGTATTTT. V is TRBV7-2 and J is TRBJ2-3; 8 nucleotides match TRBD2. V was clipped by 1 base and J by 7 bases; unmatched bases: 7. The germline V gene encodes CDR1 SGHTA and CDR2 FQGNSA. The CDR3 loop spans 15 amino acids. Full variable domain (outside the CDR3, taken from reference TRBV7-2 and TRBJ2-3): GAGVSQSPSNKVTEKGKDVELRCDPISGHTALYWYRQSLGQGLEFLIYFQGNSAPDKSGLPSDRFSAERTGGSVSTLTIQRTQQEDSAVYLCASSLVAGITNTQYFGPGTRLTVL.

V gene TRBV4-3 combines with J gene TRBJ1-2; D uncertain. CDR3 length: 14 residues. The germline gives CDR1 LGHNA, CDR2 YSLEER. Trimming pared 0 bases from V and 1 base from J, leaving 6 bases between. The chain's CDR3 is CASSQEARNYGYTF. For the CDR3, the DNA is TGCGCCAGCAGCCAAGAGGCACGTAACTATGGCTACACCTTC.

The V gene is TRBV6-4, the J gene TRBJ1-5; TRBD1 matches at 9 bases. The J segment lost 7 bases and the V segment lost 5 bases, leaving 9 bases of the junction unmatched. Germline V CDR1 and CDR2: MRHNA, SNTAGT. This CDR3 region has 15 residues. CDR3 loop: CASSPGTGKGQPQHF. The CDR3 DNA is TGTGCCAGCAGTCCCGGGACAGGGAAGGGACAGCCCCAGCATTTT.

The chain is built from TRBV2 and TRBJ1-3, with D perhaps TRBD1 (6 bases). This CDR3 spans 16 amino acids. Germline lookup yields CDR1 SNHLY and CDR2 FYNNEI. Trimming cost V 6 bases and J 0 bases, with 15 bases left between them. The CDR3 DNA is TGTGCCAGCAGCCGAGGACAGCAAAGCTCTGGAAACACCATATATTTT. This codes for CASSRGQQSSGNTIYF. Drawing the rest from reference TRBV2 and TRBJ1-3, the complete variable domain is EPEVTQTPSHQVTQMGQEVILRCVPISNHLYFYWYRQILGQKVEFLVSFYNNEISEKSEIFDDQFSVERPDGSNFTLKIRSTKLEDSAMYFCASSRGQQSSGNTIYFGEGSWLTVV.

CDR3 nucleotide sequence: TGCGCCAGCAGGGCCACAGGGGGCGCTTGGGAGACCCAGTACTTC. Translation: CASRATGGAWETQYF. The rearrangement links TRBV5-1 to TRBJ2-5, with TRBD1 matching 9 bases. CDR3 size: 15 residues. After removal of 5 bases from V and 5 bases from J, the junction contained 10 bases not matched to a gene. Germline V lookup: CDR1 SGHRS, CDR2 YFSETQ.

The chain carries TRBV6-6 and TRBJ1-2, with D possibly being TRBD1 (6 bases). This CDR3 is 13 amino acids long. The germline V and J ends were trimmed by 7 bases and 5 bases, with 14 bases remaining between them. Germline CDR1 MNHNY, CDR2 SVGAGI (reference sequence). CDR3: CASNQGLPYGYTF. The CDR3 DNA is TGTGCCAGCAATCAGGGGCTCCCATATGGCTACACCTTC.